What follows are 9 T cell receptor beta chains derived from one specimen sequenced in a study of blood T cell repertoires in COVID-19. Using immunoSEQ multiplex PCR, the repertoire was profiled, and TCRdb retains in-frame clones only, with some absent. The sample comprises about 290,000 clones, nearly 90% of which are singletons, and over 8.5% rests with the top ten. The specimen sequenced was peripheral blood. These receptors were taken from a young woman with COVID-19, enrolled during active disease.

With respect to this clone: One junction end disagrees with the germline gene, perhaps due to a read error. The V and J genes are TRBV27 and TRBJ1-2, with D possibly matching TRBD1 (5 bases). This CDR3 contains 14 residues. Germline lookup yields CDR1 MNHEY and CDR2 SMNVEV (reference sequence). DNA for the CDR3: TGTGCCAGCAGTTCCGGGACTCCCTTTGGGCTGACAATCTTC. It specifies CASSSGTPFGLTIF.

In DNA, the CDR3 is TGCGCCAGCAGTGAGGGGGCGGCGACTGAAGCTTTCTTT. Encoded protein: CASSEGAATEAFF. This sequence joins TRBV5-1 and TRBJ1-1; 7 positions match TRBD1. Germline lookup yields CDR1 SGHRS and CDR2 YFSETQ. The CDR3 totals 13 residues. The V and J ends lost 5 bases and 5 bases, in that order; junction bases with no gene match: 6.

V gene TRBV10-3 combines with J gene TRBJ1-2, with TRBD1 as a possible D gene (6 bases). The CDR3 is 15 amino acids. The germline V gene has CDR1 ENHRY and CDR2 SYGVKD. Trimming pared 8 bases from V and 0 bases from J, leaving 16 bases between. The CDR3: CAIRAGGAANYGYTF. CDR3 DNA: TGTGCCATCCGCGCTGGGGGCGCCGCTAACTATGGCTACACCTTC.

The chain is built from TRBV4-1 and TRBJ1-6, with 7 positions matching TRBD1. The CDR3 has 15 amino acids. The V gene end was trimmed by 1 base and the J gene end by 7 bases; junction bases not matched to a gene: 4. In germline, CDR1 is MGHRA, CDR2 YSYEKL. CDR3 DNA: TGCGCCAGCAGCCAAGTACTGACAGGGAATTCACCCCTCCACTTT. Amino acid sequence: CASSQVLTGNSPLHF.

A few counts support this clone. The CDR3 here is CASSLYPTKPDYEQYF. Here the CDR3 DNA reads TGTGCCAGCAGTTTATATCCCACTAAACCTGACTACGAGCAGTACTTC. V gene TRBV27 combines with J gene TRBJ2-7; D gene uncertain. Trimming stripped 1 base from V and 3 bases from J, with 16 bases between. There are 16 residues in the CDR3. Germline assignment: CDR1 MNHEY and CDR2 SMNVEV (reference sequence).

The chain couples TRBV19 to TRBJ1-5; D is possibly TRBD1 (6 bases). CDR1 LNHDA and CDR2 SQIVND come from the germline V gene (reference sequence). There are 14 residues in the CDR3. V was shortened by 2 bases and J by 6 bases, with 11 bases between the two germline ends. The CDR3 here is CASSITGPTQPQHF. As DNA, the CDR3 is TGTGCCAGTAGTATAACAGGGCCCACTCAGCCCCAGCATTTT.

CDR3 nucleotides: TGTGCCAGCAGTTTAGACGGCAGGGGCTACAATCAGCCCCAGCATTTT. This codes for CASSLDGRGYNQPQHF. The chain carries TRBV27 and TRBJ1-5, with TRBD1 as a possible D gene (6 bases). Germline CDR1 MNHEY, CDR2 SMNVEV (reference sequence). This CDR3 spans 16 amino acids. Trimming cost V 2 bases and J 3 bases, with 14 bases left between them.

The CDR3 DNA reads as TGTGCCAGCAGTCCACAGGGGGCGCGGAGTGAAAAACTGTTTTTT. As protein: CASSPQGARSEKLFF. The chain couples TRBV6-5 to TRBJ1-4, with 9 positions matching TRBD1. CDR3 size: 15 residues. Per the germline V gene, CDR1 is MNHEY and CDR2 is SVGAGI. V trimming: 5 bases; J trimming: 7 bases; junction bases outside the gene matches: 8.

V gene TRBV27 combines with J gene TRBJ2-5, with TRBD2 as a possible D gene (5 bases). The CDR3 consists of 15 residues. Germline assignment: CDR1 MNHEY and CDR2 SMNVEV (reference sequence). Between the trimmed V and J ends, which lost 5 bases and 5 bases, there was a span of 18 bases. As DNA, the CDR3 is TGTGCCAGCAGTAGTCTAGCTTTCTCTGAGGAGACCCAGTACTTC. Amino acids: CASSSLAFSEETQYF.